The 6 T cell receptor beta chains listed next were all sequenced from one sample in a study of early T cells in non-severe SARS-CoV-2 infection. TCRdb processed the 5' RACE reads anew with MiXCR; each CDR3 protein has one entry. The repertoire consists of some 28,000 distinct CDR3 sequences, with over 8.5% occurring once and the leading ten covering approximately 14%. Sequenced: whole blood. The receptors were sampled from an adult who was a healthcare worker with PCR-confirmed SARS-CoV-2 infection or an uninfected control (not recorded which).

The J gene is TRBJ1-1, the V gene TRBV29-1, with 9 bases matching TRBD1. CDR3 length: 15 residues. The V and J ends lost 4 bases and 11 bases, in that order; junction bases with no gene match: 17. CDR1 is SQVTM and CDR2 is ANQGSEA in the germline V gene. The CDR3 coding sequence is TGCAGCGTTGCGTCTTCGGGACAGGGAGCCAGGGGGGCTTTCTTT. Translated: CSVASSGQGARGAFF.

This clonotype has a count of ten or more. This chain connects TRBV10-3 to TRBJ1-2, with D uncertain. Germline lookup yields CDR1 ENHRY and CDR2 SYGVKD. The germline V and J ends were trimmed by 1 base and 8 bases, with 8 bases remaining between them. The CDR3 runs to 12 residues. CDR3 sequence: CAISELNDGYTF. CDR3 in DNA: TGTGCCATCAGTGAGTTGAACGACGGCTACACCTTC.

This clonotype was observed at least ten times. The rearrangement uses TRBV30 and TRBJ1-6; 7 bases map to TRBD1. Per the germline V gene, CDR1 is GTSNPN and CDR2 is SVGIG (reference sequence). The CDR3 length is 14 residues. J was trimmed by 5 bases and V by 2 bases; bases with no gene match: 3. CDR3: CAWSNGQDNSPLHF. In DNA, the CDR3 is TGTGCCTGGAGTAATGGACAGGATAATTCACCCCTCCACTTT. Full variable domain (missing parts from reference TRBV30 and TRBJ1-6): SQTIHQWPATLVQPVGSPLSLECTVEGTSNPNLYWYRQAAGRGLQLLFYSVGIGQISSEVPQNLSASRPQDRQFILSSKKLLLSDSGFYLCAWSNGQDNSPLHFGNGTRLTVT.

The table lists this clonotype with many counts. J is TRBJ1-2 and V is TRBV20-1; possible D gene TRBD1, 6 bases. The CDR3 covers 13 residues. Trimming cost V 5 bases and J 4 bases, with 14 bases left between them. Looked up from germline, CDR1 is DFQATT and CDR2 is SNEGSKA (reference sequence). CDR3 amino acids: CSASDRSGYGYTF. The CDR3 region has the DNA TGCAGTGCTTCCGACAGGAGTGGCTATGGCTACACCTTC.

This CDR3 is CASRTPERDTQYF. DNA of the CDR3: TGTGCCAGCAGGACTCCCGAGCGGGATACGCAGTATTTT. The chain carries TRBV6-5 and TRBJ2-3; D perhaps matches TRBD2 (5 bases). The V end was cut by 6 bases, the J end by 6 bases, with 13 bases between. Looked up from germline, CDR1 is MNHEY and CDR2 is SVGAGI. This CDR3 is built from 13 residues.

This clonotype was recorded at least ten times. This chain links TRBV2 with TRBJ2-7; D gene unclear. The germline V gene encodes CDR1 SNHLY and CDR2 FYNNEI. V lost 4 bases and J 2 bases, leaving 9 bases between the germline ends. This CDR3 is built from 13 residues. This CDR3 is CASSASYAYEQYF. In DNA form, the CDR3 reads TGTGCCAGCAGTGCCTCGTACGCCTACGAGCAGTACTTC.